Listed below are T cell receptor beta chains from one sample, sequenced in a study of blood T cell repertoires in COVID-19. Here immunoSEQ multiplex PCR was the method, and the copy in TCRdb shows in-frame clones only, minus some. The sample lists about 180,000 clones; around 83% were seen once. The sequenced material came from PBMCs or T cells enriched from blood (not recorded which). The receptor set was obtained from a man aged 35-49 years who had recovered from COVID-19. CDR3s leave out the opening cysteine and the closing phenylalanine or tryptophan. Each record gives: V gene, clone size, CDR3 protein. The listing skips clone size in some rows; elsewhere it reads once, few, many or a size class.

>TRBV19|once
ASTSGQGIEGGEKLF
>TRBV6-6|.
ASSYSDRGSSEAF
>TRBV24-1|few
ATSDLGGRSTDTQY
>TRBV11-2|.
ASSAGQGVQPQH
>TRBV7-6|.
ASSLGADLTYEQY
>TRBV18|.
ASSPRVAGSTGELF
>TRBV5-6|.
ASSFRDRGPVGELF
>TRBV7-9|.
ASTMSTGAEQY
>TRBV3-1/TRBV3-2|.
ASSPGQGYEKLF
>TRBV10-3|.
AISDGRAYEQY
>TRBV6-5|.
ASRMTGNTEAF
>TRBV28|.
ASRTGHSGNTIY
>TRBV7-2|.
ASSPQGGPSGSSYEQY
>TRBV7-9|.
ASSSTSAYRSDTQY
>TRBV7-3|.
ASSPSGTGNYNEQF
>TRBV7-3|.
ASSSSRQGNTEAF
>TRBV28|.
ASSLPGQGAGTEAF
>TRBV11-3|.
ASSLSRGTEAF
>TRBV6-5|.
ASSYNRGIQPQH
>TRBV19|.
ASSIGQGPDTQY
>TRBV24-1|many
ATSDPGLRGNEQF
>TRBV7-6|.
AGAENTGELF
>TRBV5-1|.
ASSLEAGVGETQY
>TRBV30|.
AWSVREEAF
>TRBV30|.
AWTEYRFSYEQY
>TRBV23-1|.
ASRPPTWDSSYSPLH
>TRBV5-1|.
ASSLDSGSDNEQF
>TRBV2|.
ASSLSRDSEQY
>TRBV5-7|.
ASSLESSYNSPLH
>TRBV28|.
ASSFDRAYEQY
>TRBV15|.
ATSIPPAGYGYT
>TRBV5-1|.
ASSRTSGRVEQF
>TRBV5-1|once
ASSPDFYEQY
>TRBV28|once
ASSLQGVSNQPQH
>TRBV6-5|.
ASSYQGGQPQH
>TRBV29-1|.
SVVAGQENTEAF
>TRBV6-6|.
ASSPRGTGGEGY